Detailed here is one TCR beta chain. Its antigen specificity is not known. Qualities for individual bases were not recorded, and no much larger clone is one base off. This entry belongs to a study of blood T cell repertoires in COVID-19 (dated by TCRdb to about 2020). Regarding the study in general: The collaborator samples originated in the United States, Italy and Spain and spanned the acute and convalescent phases of COVID-19. The material from the prospective study consisted of cDNA or gDNA derived from T cells, B-cell-depleted T cells, or PBMCs. The dataset comprised deeply sampled blood TCRbeta repertoires from subjects exposed to, actively infected with, or recovered from COVID-19. The repertoires were released in a freely available public database intended as a resource for research on the immune response to SARS-CoV-2. The samples were drawn from the first 160 participants of the ongoing ImmuneRACE study and from under 1,500 subjects provided by 6 global collaborators. Sample metadata almost always included a de-identified subject ID, COVID-19 status, age in years and sex. HLA class I and class II types, where available, came from metadata supplied by the sample provider rather than from assay-based typing. The paper's findings and limits, for the study overall: How much clinical and demographic metadata was included differed by source and by participant, and the metadata was provided uncurated.

The germline V gene specifies LGHNA as CDR1 and YSLEER as CDR2. The CDR3 numbers 17 residues from cysteine through phenylalanine. The DNA shown is the 51-base CDR3, in frame from base 1. Germline trimming: 1 base from V, 9 bases from J; junction bases outside gene matches: 9. Whole blood was collected in K2EDTA tubes by collaborating institutions according to the institutions' own protocols. For TCRbeta analysis, collaborator samples were shipped as frozen whole blood, as isolated PBMCs, or as DNA extracted from either sample type. TCRbeta CDR3 regions were amplified from genomic DNA by means of the immunoSEQ Assay, a bias-controlled multiplex PCR. Under the source paper's analysis protocol: Within the assay, amplification of reference gene primers was used to estimate how many nucleated cells each sample contained. Sequence reads were collapsed and filtered to measure the absolute abundance of every unique TCRbeta CDR3 rearrangement. For each sample, productive Simpson clonality was calculated as the square root of Simpson's diversity index across productive rearrangements. This immuneACCESS table, as held by TCRdb, lists in-frame sequences with V and J called but not all clones. Of the missing ones, under half trace to an unresolved V gene in checked studies; the others have no known cause. V, J and clone size are those of that table, while D and trimming were read from the DNA. Within this sample are about 50,000 clones, with over 90% of them counted one time only. The top ten hold less than 10% of the sample.

Rearrangement joined TRBV4-3 to TRBJ1-6, and TRBD1 matches 10 of the central bases. The TCR was taken from a woman of 80 years or more with acute or convalescent COVID-19. Input material: peripheral blood. The DNA sequence follows: TGCGCCAGCAGCCAAGCTTATAGGGGACAGGGGACTTCACCCCTCCACTTT. Its product reads: CASSQAYRGQGTSPLHF.